Each of the 19 T cell receptor beta chains below was sequenced from the same sample in a study of blood T cells in healthy people across ages. Sample-barcoded 5' priming and a J-beta primer mix drove a second PCR of roughly 7 to 11 cycles. TCRdb re-derived calls from the 5' RACE reads in MiXCR, one entry per CDR3 protein. The sample records just under 550,000 distinct CDR3 sequences, approximately 25% being singletons. The data also belong to a second study, concerning T cells of mothers and their children.

The sequencing input was blood. The source is a boy between 10 and 17 years old in good health.

The chain joins TRBV20-1 to TRBJ1-1, with D possibly being TRBD1 (5 bases). The CDR3 totals 17 residues. Germline V gene lookup returns CDR1 DFQATT and CDR2 SNEGSKA (reference sequence). V lost 0 bases and J lost 0, with 17 bases in between. In nucleotides, the CDR3 is TGCAGTGCTAGAGATCTCCCGGAGCAGGACATGAACACTGAAGCTTTCTTT. Its translation: CSARDLPEQDMNTEAFF.

This chain links TRBV29-1 with TRBJ2-1, with a tentative D call TRBD2 (6 bases). Germline V CDR1 and CDR2: SQVTM, ANQGSEA. V was shortened by 1 base and J by 2 bases, with 18 bases between the two germline ends. The CDR3 runs 17 residues. CDR3 residues: CSVEAGVGSGAYNEQFF. CDR3 nucleotides: TGCAGCGTTGAAGCCGGGGTCGGTAGCGGCGCCTACAATGAGCAGTTCTTC.

V and J are TRBV11-1 and TRBJ2-7; D may be TRBD2 (6 bases). The CDR3 is 15 amino acids. Germline-derived CDR1 and CDR2 are SGHAT and FQDESV (reference sequence). V was cut by 0 bases and J by 3 bases, with 12 bases left in between. CDR3 loop: CASSLAEGVRYEQYF. The CDR3 region has the DNA TGTGCCAGCAGCTTAGCGGAGGGTGTGCGCTACGAGCAGTACTTC.

This clonotype was seen only a few times. This chain joins TRBV5-1 and TRBJ2-5; D is possibly TRBD1 (6 bases). The DNA end lines up better with TRBJ2-1; the J call may be wrong. Germline-derived CDR1 and CDR2 are SGHRS and YFSETQ. The CDR3 loop spans 14 amino acids. Here the CDR3 DNA reads TGCGCCAGCAGCTTCTCGACAGGAAACAATGAGCAGTTCTTC. Protein sequence: CASSFSTGNNEQFF.

This clonotype turned up a few times. V and J are TRBV7-6 and TRBJ2-5; TRBD2 agrees at 7 bases. The J call may be faulty, since TRBJ2-7 better matches the DNA end. The CDR3 covers 14 residues. Per germline, CDR1 SGHVS and CDR2 FNYEAQ. CDR3 loop: CASSAGTNSYEQYF. For the CDR3, the DNA is TGTGCCAGCAGCGCCGGGACTAACTCCTACGAGCAGTACTTC.

The chain recombines TRBV28 with TRBJ2-3, with 8 positions matching TRBD2. The CDR3 length is 15 residues. Per germline, CDR1 MDHEN and CDR2 SYDVKM. With V trimmed by 3 bases and J by 8 bases, 10 bases remained unmatched. The CDR3 DNA reads TGTGCCAGCAGTTTTACGCGTCAGGGACTAGGTACGCAGTATTTT. Translation: CASSFTRQGLGTQYF.

This clonotype was detected only a few times. V is TRBV29-1 and J is TRBJ2-7, with TRBD2 matching over 15 bases. Losses at the gene ends were 4 bases for V and 4 bases for J; bases not matched to a gene: 2. The CDR3 has 14 residues. Germline V gene sequence: CDR1 SQVTM, CDR2 ANQGSEA. The CDR3 loop reads CSVAGTSGRYEQYF. CDR3 DNA: TGCAGCGTTGCAGGGACTAGCGGGAGGTACGAGCAGTACTTC.

This clonotype was detected a few times. The rearrangement uses TRBV7-3 and TRBJ2-7, with 8 positions matching TRBD2. The J call may not be correct, given that the DNA end is closer to TRBJ2-1. CDR3 length: 13 residues. In germline, CDR1 is SGHTA, CDR2 FQGTGA. The CDR3 is CASSAGGGNEQFF. CDR3 coding DNA: TGTGCCAGCAGCGCCGGGGGGGGCAATGAGCAGTTCTTC.

The chain has TRBV4-1 and TRBJ2-5; the match to TRBD1 covers 8 bases. The J call is in doubt because the DNA end fits TRBJ2-7 better. This CDR3 spans 14 amino acids. Per germline, CDR1 MGHRA and CDR2 YSYEKL. The DNA for the CDR3 is TGCGCCAGCAGCCACCTCGACAGGGGATACGAGCAGTACTTC. This sequence encodes CASSHLDRGYEQYF.

This clonotype was picked up a small number of times. V gene TRBV29-1 combines with J gene TRBJ2-2; D is undetermined. CDR1 and CDR2 from the germline V gene are SQVTM and ANQGSEA. This CDR3 contains 12 residues. Between the trimmed V and J ends, which lost 6 bases and 6 bases, there was a span of 11 bases. In DNA, the CDR3 is TGCAGCGTCCCAGACGGGTCCGGGGAGCTGTTTTTT. Translated: CSVPDGSGELFF.

This clonotype has more than one count but fewer than ten. The chain carries TRBV6-6 and TRBJ2-7; 8 bases match TRBD1. This CDR3 is built from 15 residues. V lost 6 bases to trimming and J lost 4 bases; unmatched junction nucleotides: 11. Germline V gene data show CDR1 as MNHNY and CDR2 as SVGAGI (reference sequence). The CDR3 sequence is CASRTGQGAGYEQYF. In nucleotides, the CDR3 is TGTGCCAGCAGGACCGGCCAGGGGGCTGGATACGAGCAGTACTTC.

Comments on this clonotype: Compared with germline, one end of the junction differs, possibly owing to a read error. The rearrangement links TRBV6-2 or TRBV6-3 to TRBJ2-3, with a tentative D call TRBD2 (6 bases). CDR1 and CDR2 from the germline V gene are MNHEY and SVGEGT. CDR3 length: 15 residues. Here the CDR3 DNA reads TGTGCCAGCAGTTATACGGGGGACCTCACAGATACGCAATATTTT. Its translation is CASSYTGDLTDTQYF.

A remark on this clonotype: At one of its ends the junction is not consistent with the germline gene, which may arise from a read error. The chain employs TRBV5-6 and TRBJ1-2, with 10 bases that match TRBD1. The CDR3 has 15 amino acids. Germline V gives CDR1 SGHDT, CDR2 YYEEEE. The chain's CDR3 is CACSRTGGTNYGYTF. The DNA for the CDR3 is TGTGCCTGCAGCCGGACAGGGGGTACCAACTATGGCTACACCTTC. The full variable domain, in which reference TRBV5-6 and TRBJ1-2 provide the parts outside the CDR3, is DAGVTQSPTHLIKTRGQQVTLRCSPKSGHDTVSWYQQALGQGPQFIFQYYEEEERQRGNFPDRFSGHQFPNYSSELNVNALLLGDSALYLCACSRTGGTNYGYTFGSGTRLTVV.

This clonotype has only one observation. The chain combines TRBV6-5 with TRBJ2-5; 10 positions agree with TRBD2. Losses at the gene ends were 4 bases for V and 2 bases for J; bases not matched to a gene: 7. This CDR3 contains 16 residues. Germline CDR1 reads MNHEY; CDR2 reads SVGAGI. CDR3 sequence: CASSWTGTSEQETQYF. CDR3 coding DNA: TGTGCCAGCAGTTGGACGGGGACTAGCGAGCAAGAGACCCAGTACTTC.

The rearrangement links TRBV6-5 to TRBJ2-4; tentatively, D is TRBD2 (7 bases). Germline V gene data show CDR1 as MNHEY and CDR2 as SVGAGI. Trimming shortened V by 2 bases and J by 0 bases, and 11 bases separated the two germline ends. CDR3 length: 16 amino acids. The CDR3 spells CASSYGRGGAKNIQYF. The CDR3 DNA follows: TGTGCCAGCAGTTACGGGAGGGGGGGAGCCAAAAACATTCAGTACTTC.

This rearrangement joins TRBV4-1 to TRBJ2-7, with 9 bases matching TRBD2. V lost 10 bases, J lost 5 bases, and 9 bases stayed unmatched. The V gene's germline CDR1 is MGHRA and CDR2 YSYEKL. The CDR3 is 13 residues long. Written as DNA, the CDR3 is TGCGCCACTTCGGAGCGGGAGGAACACGAGCAGTACTTC. It yields the protein CATSEREEHEQYF.

This chain links TRBV6-1 with TRBJ1-1; D is perhaps TRBD1 (5 bases). Germline CDR1 reads MNHNS; CDR2 reads SASEGT. The CDR3 totals 14 residues. With 8 bases removed from V and 1 base from J, the gap between germline ends came to 14 bases. As DNA, the CDR3 is TGTGCCAGCGGGGGTCCAAGAGGGAACACTGAAGCTTTCTTT. Translation: CASGGPRGNTEAFF.

This sequence joins TRBV6-5 and TRBJ2-3; the D call may be TRBD1 or TRBD2 (6 bases each). Trimming pared 6 bases from V and 6 bases from J, leaving 22 bases between. In germline, CDR1 is MNHEY, CDR2 SVGAGI. The CDR3 is 16 residues long. CDR3 nucleotide sequence: TGTGCCAGCAGCGGGCCTTTCGGGGGCTTTGAGGATACGCAGTATTTT. Its translation: CASSGPFGGFEDTQYF.

The chain employs TRBV28 and TRBJ1-4; perhaps TRBD1 as D (5 bases). The germline V gene has CDR1 MDHEN and CDR2 SYDVKM. Trimming shortened V by 6 bases and J by 7 bases, and 12 bases separated the two germline ends. There are 13 residues in the CDR3. The CDR3 protein is CASRLTVGEKLFF. The CDR3 coding sequence is TGTGCCAGCAGACTGACAGTAGGTGAAAAACTGTTTTTT.